This passage covers 25 T cell receptor beta chains from one sample sequenced in a study of shared T cell receptors in the human thymus. Clones were sequenced by immunoSEQ multiplex PCR, and TCRdb holds only the in-frame ones, with some missing. The sample lists 630,000 or so clones; about 90% were seen once. These data were also filed under a second study, of human thymus T cells.

Sequencing input: thymocytes. Receptors were obtained from a boy less than two years old with a congenital heart defect.

This clone was observed once. This chain links TRBV28 with TRBJ2-7, with TRBD2 identical over 7 bases. V was clipped by 2 bases and J by 7 bases; unmatched bases: 17. Germline loops: CDR1 MDHEN, CDR2 SYDVKM. This CDR3 is 17 amino acids long. CDR3 nucleotide sequence: TGTGCCAGCAGTTTACCCCAATGGGGCGGGAGATCCTCGGAGCAGTACTTC. Protein sequence: CASSLPQWGGRSSEQYF.

This chain joins TRBV28 and TRBJ2-5, with a weak D call TRBD1 (6 bases). Per the germline V gene, CDR1 is MDHEN and CDR2 is SYDVKM. Trimming stripped 5 bases from V and 3 bases from J, with 16 bases between. CDR3 length: 15 amino acids. The CDR3 sequence: CASSRARAGEETQYF. The CDR3 DNA is TGTGCCAGCAGTAGGGCTAGGGCAGGGGAAGAGACCCAGTACTTC. The full variable domain, in which reference TRBV28 and TRBJ2-5 provide the parts outside the CDR3, is DVKVTQSSRYLVKRTGEKVFLECVQDMDHENMFWYRQDPGLGLRLIYFSYDVKMKEKGDIPEGYSVSREKKERFSLILESASTNQTSMYLCASSRARAGEETQYFGPGTRLLVL.

The chain carries TRBV4-2 and TRBJ1-6; the match to TRBD1 covers 8 bases. There are 17 residues in the CDR3. The ends lost 3 bases at V and 9 bases at J; junction bases unmatched: 13. Germline lookup yields CDR1 LGHNA and CDR2 YNFKEQ. CDR3 residues: CASSQVFGQGLGSPLHF. The CDR3 DNA sequence: TGTGCCAGCAGCCAGGTCTTTGGACAGGGCCTTGGTTCACCCCTCCACTTT.

About this clone itself: One end of the junction does not line up with germline, which may come from a read error. This specimen includes other DNA sequences encoding the same CDR3. This chain links TRBV5-1 with TRBJ1-6; TRBD1 might be the D (5 bases). The CDR3 length is 16 residues. Germline-derived CDR1 and CDR2 are SGHRS and YFSETQ. The CDR3 reads CASSLGRGSLNSPLHF. The DNA for the CDR3 is TGCGCCAGCAGCCTGGGAAGGGGCTCCCTAAATTCCCCCCTCCACTTT.

V gene TRBV18 combines with J gene TRBJ2-1, with 10 nucleotides matching TRBD2. CDR3 length: 14 residues. Unmatched junction bases numbered 4, after V lost 3 bases and J lost 8 bases. CDR1 is KGHSH and CDR2 is LQKENI in the germline V gene. In DNA form, the CDR3 reads TGTGCCAGCTCACCTAGCGGGGGGTCCCATGAGCAGTTCTTC. Its translation: CASSPSGGSHEQFF.

The genes are TRBV7-2 and TRBJ2-2; D is uncertain. Trimming cost V 0 bases and J 4 bases, with 12 bases left between them. Germline V gene lookup returns CDR1 SGHTA and CDR2 FQGNSA. This CDR3 has 16 residues. The CDR3 bases are TGTGCCAGCAGCTTAGCGCTAAATTTATCCACCGGGGAGCTGTTTTTT. It specifies CASSLALNLSTGELFF.

The rearrangement uses TRBV19 and TRBJ1-5; 8 bases match TRBD1. This CDR3 has 15 residues. The V gene's germline CDR1 is LNHDA and CDR2 SQIVND (reference sequence). Trimming removed 3 bases from V and 5 bases from J; junction bases left unmatched: 6. The CDR3 protein is CASSISRGHYQPQHF. The CDR3 DNA sequence: TGTGCCAGTAGTATTAGCAGGGGGCATTATCAGCCCCAGCATTTT.

This clone was observed a few times. The gene calls are TRBV4-3 and TRBJ1-2, with D hard to call. Germline CDR1 reads LGHNA; CDR2 reads YSLEER. V shed 4 bases and J shed 7 bases, with 19 bases lying between them. CDR3 size: 15 residues. The CDR3 protein is CASSPLRVSSAGYTF. CDR3 nucleotides: TGCGCCAGCAGCCCCTTGAGGGTCTCCTCGGCTGGCTACACCTTC.

The rearrangement uses TRBV19 and TRBJ2-7, with 8 bases fitting TRBD1. The germline V gene encodes CDR1 LNHDA and CDR2 SQIVND (reference sequence). This CDR3 spans 14 amino acids. V shed 2 bases, J shed 4 bases, and the junction held 4 bases outside the gene matches. The CDR3: CASSISGGGYEQYF. As DNA, the CDR3 is TGTGCCAGTAGTATATCAGGGGGCGGGTACGAGCAGTACTTC.

The CDR3 region is CASSDEVPYNEQFF. For the CDR3, the DNA is TGTGCCAGCAGTGACGAGGTCCCCTACAATGAGCAGTTCTTC. V usage is TRBV6-1 and J usage is TRBJ2-1; no clear D gene. V was cut by 3 bases and J by 2 bases, with 8 bases left in between. The germline gives CDR1 MNHNS, CDR2 SASEGT. This CDR3 is built from 14 residues.

This clone has only one observation. The chain has TRBV11-2 and TRBJ2-1, with 7 bases lining up with TRBD2. This CDR3 has 16 amino acids. The germline CDR1 and CDR2 sequences are SGHAT and FQNNGV. The V segment lost 0 bases and the J segment 6 bases; nucleotides outside the gene matches: 8. CDR3 coding DNA: TGTGCCAGCAGCTTAGATCGGCTAGCGGTGGTCAATGAGCAGTTCTTC. Its protein is CASSLDRLAVVNEQFF.

The sample holds a few counts of this clone. The chain has TRBV4-1 and TRBJ1-5, with 8 bases identical to TRBD1. The junction had 20 bases not matched to a gene; V was cut back by 1 base and J by 3 bases. CDR3 size: 21 residues. Per germline, CDR1 MGHRA and CDR2 YSYEKL. The CDR3 loop reads CASSQGQGMAIRGLFNQPQHF. The DNA of the CDR3 is TGCGCCAGCAGCCAAGGACAGGGGATGGCCATCCGGGGACTGTTCAATCAGCCCCAGCATTTT.

On this clone itself: The sample carries other DNA sequences with the same CDR3. This CDR3 reads CASSPGAGEQYF. As DNA, the CDR3 is TGTGCCAGCTCACCAGGGGCAGGCGAGCAGTACTTC. The chain is built from TRBV18 and TRBJ2-7; weak D call: TRBD1 (5 bases). The CDR3 runs 12 residues. CDR1 and CDR2 (germline): KGHSH, LQKENI. The V end was cut by 2 bases, the J end by 6 bases, with 8 bases between.

This chain links TRBV13 with TRBJ2-7; possibly TRBD1 for D (6 bases). Trimming removed 0 bases at V and 1 base at J, with 16 bases between. Germline CDR1 PRHDT, CDR2 FYEKMQ (reference sequence). CDR3 length: 17 amino acids. This CDR3 is CASSLGPPAQGSYEQYF. The DNA for the CDR3 is TGTGCCAGCAGCTTAGGCCCCCCGGCACAGGGTTCCTACGAGCAGTACTTC.

The chain employs TRBV7-2 and TRBJ2-7; possibly TRBD2 for D (7 bases). Deletions cut 7 bases from V and 7 bases from J, with 29 bases between. CDR1 and CDR2 from the germline V gene are SGHTA and FQGNSA. This CDR3 comprises 17 residues. Here the CDR3 reads CASTYPGGLGGIGEQYF. The CDR3 DNA is TGTGCCAGCACTTACCCGGGGGGCCTAGGCGGAATCGGGGAGCAGTACTTC.

The chain links TRBV6-5 to TRBJ2-5; the D gene is possibly TRBD2 (5 bases). V lost 6 bases and J 11 bases, leaving 13 bases between the germline ends. The CDR3 spans 11 residues. The germline CDR1 and CDR2 sequences are MNHEY and SVGAGI. The CDR3 DNA reads TGTGCCAGCAGGAAACTAGAAGAGCAGTACTTC. Protein: CASRKLEEQYF.

V is TRBV30 and J is TRBJ1-6; no firm D call. CDR1 is GTSNPN, CDR2 SVGIG, per germline (reference sequence). This CDR3 spans 13 amino acids. V dropped 4 bases and J dropped 7 bases, with 11 bases sitting between them. The chain's CDR3 is CAWTPTPNSPLHF. The CDR3 coding sequence is TGTGCCTGGACCCCTACCCCCAATTCACCCCTCCACTTT.

The genes are TRBV5-8 and TRBJ2-7, with no clear D. The germline gives CDR1 SGHTS, CDR2 YDEGEE. This CDR3 comprises 14 residues. With 2 bases removed from V and 1 base from J, the gap between germline ends came to 10 bases. The CDR3 sequence: CASSFRIPSYEQYF. The CDR3 nucleotides read TGTGCCAGCAGCTTCAGAATTCCTTCCTACGAGCAGTACTTC. Variable domain in full (rest from reference TRBV5-8 and TRBJ2-7): EAGVTQSPTHLIKTRGQQATLRCSPISGHTSVYWYQQALGLGLQFLLWYDEGEERNRGNFPPRFSGRQFPNYSSELNVNALELEDSALYLCASSFRIPSYEQYFGPGTRLTVT.

The chain combines TRBV5-6 with TRBJ1-1; maybe TRBD1 (5 bases). The ends were cut back, 6 bases at V and 0 bases at J, with 18 bases in the middle. Germline CDR1 is SGHDT and CDR2 is YYEEEE. The CDR3 loop spans 16 amino acids. The CDR3 loop reads CASTSLLGGVNTEAFF. The CDR3, as DNA: TGTGCCAGCACCTCCCTTTTGGGGGGGGTGAACACTGAAGCTTTCTTT.

This clone was picked up one time. The chain links TRBV5-6 to TRBJ2-7; no definite D call. This CDR3 contains 18 residues. From germline, CDR1 is SGHDT and CDR2 YYEEEE. V dropped 0 bases and J dropped 6 bases, with 25 bases sitting between them. The CDR3 region is CASSLGWFSPQHYGEQYF. CDR3 nucleotide sequence: TGTGCCAGCAGCTTGGGGTGGTTTAGCCCGCAACACTATGGCGAGCAGTACTTC.

This clone has only one observation. The chain is built from TRBV7-3 and TRBJ2-1; TRBD2 aligns across 8 bases. The CDR3 sequence is 17 residues long. Germline V CDR1 and CDR2: SGHTA, FQGTGA. J lost 3 bases, V lost 0 bases, and 7 bases had no gene match. The chain's CDR3 is CASSLTPPGGHYNEQFF. CDR3 in DNA: TGTGCCAGCAGCTTAACACCTCCGGGGGGGCACTACAATGAGCAGTTCTTC.

The J gene is TRBJ1-4, the V gene TRBV28, with D perhaps TRBD1 (6 bases). CDR1 is MDHEN and CDR2 is SYDVKM in the germline V gene. With 3 bases removed from V and 8 bases from J, the gap between germline ends came to 19 bases. The CDR3 length is 16 residues. The CDR3 loop is CASSFLQGTGREKLFF. Here the CDR3 DNA reads TGTGCCAGCAGTTTCCTACAGGGCACCGGGAGGGAAAAACTGTTTTTT.

CDR3 in amino acids: CASSPGTSGYQETQYF. CDR3 nucleotides: TGTGCCAGCAGCCCAGGGACTAGCGGGTACCAAGAGACCCAGTACTTC. This chain uses TRBV5-6 with TRBJ2-5; TRBD2 agrees at 12 bases. Germline CDR1 and CDR2: SGHDT and YYEEEE. V lost 4 bases and J lost 0; bases outside the gene matches: 4. The CDR3 is 16 amino acids.

The chain joins TRBV5-6 to TRBJ1-2; no reliable D call. Per the germline V gene, CDR1 is SGHDT and CDR2 is YYEEEE. V was trimmed by 2 bases and J by 3 bases, leaving 8 bases between them. This CDR3 spans 13 amino acids. The CDR3, as DNA: TGTGCCAGCAGCTTACCCAGATACTATGGCTACACCTTC. It encodes CASSLPRYYGYTF.

This rearrangement joins TRBV5-1 to TRBJ2-7; the match to TRBD1 covers 7 bases. With V trimmed by 8 bases and J by 0 bases, 14 bases remained unmatched. The CDR3 consists of 16 residues. CDR1 is SGHRS and CDR2 is YFSETQ in the germline V gene. DNA of the CDR3: TGCGCCAGTACGGGGACAGACGAAAGAAGCTCCTACGAGCAGTACTTC. It encodes CASTGTDERSSYEQYF.